This T cell receptor beta chain comes out of a study of T cell repertoires in cytomegalovirus infection. Overall study context: Matching HLA type and CMV infection were both indicated by public TCR beta signatures. Study findings and constraints: Clonotypes of TCR beta that were HLA-C-restricted and CMV-specific dominated the ex vivo response.

The CDR3 spans 15 residues. J was trimmed by 6 bases and V by 5 bases; bases with no gene match: 6. Germline lookup yields CDR1 SGHTA and CDR2 FQGNSA. This clonotype has ten or more counts. The antigen is not known. MiXCR, run by TCRdb on the reads, gives a single entry per CDR3 protein. The sample holds 250,000 to 400,000 distinct CDR3 sequences, 20% to 30% seen once. The J gene is TRBJ2-1, the V gene TRBV7-2, with TRBD2 identical over 11 bases. This clonotype was sampled from a human donor in good health (CMV status not recorded). Some clones in this sample may be carry-over from other donors' samples. Source: cultured PBMCs, taken from culture after CMV antigen stimulation. In nucleotides, the CDR3 is TGTGCCAGCAGCCCTCCGGGACTAGCGGCCAATGAGCAGTTCTTC. It specifies CASSPPGLAANEQFF. Full variable domain (rest looked up from reference TRBV7-2 and TRBJ2-1): GAGVSQSPSNKVTEKGKDVELRCDPISGHTALYWYRQSLGQGLEFLIYFQGNSAPDKSGLPSDRFSAERTGGSVSTLTIQRTQQEDSAVYLCASSPPGLAANEQFFGPGTRLTVL.